This TCR beta chain emerged from a study of OX40 agonist ivuxolimab in advanced cancers. Study in general: At doses from 0.01 to 10 mg/kg, patients were given intravenous ivuxolimab every 2 weeks. Study-wide results and limits: Clones of CD4+ and CD8+ blood T cells grew by week 6 at doses of 0.1 to 3.0 mg/kg. On average, a greater number of expanded clones characterised CD8+ T cells relative to CD4+.

As regards this clone: Its antigen is not identified.

Here immunoSEQ multiplex PCR was the method, and the copy in TCRdb shows in-frame clones only, minus some. The table records fewer than 100,000 clones, approximately 83% of them present only once. The starting material was CD4+ or CD8+ T cells sorted from blood, obtained in a trial of the OX40 agonist ivuxolimab. The TCR was taken from an adult with an advanced solid tumor such as melanoma, head and neck, liver or kidney cancer.

In nucleotides, the CDR3 is TGTGCCAGCAGCTCGGGACTAGCGGGAGCGGTCGGGGAGCTGTTTTTT. It yields the protein CASSSGLAGAVGELFF. The chain has TRBV7-2 and TRBJ2-2; 14 bases line up with TRBD2. The germline V gene has CDR1 SGHTA and CDR2 FQGNSA. Losses at the gene ends were 4 bases for V and 7 bases for J; bases not matched to a gene: 5. The CDR3 extends over 16 amino acids.